One and the same sample provided the 25 T cell receptor beta chains below, sequenced in a study of pediatric ulcerative colitis. Sequencing was performed with immunoSEQ multiplex PCR; in TCRdb, only in-frame clones are kept and a portion is missing. The table has around 14,000 clones, over 80% seen once. The specimen was blood. The receptors derive from a boy aged 5-17 years with moderate ulcerative colitis.

The rearrangement links TRBV13 to TRBJ2-2; TRBD1 agrees at 9 bases. The CDR3 length is 14 residues. V was pared by 5 bases and J by 6 bases, with 4 bases of the junction left unmatched. CDR1 and CDR2 (germline): PRHDT, FYEKMQ (reference sequence). The DNA of the CDR3 is TGTGCCAGCAGCCTGGGGACAGGGCCCGGGGAGCTGTTTTTT. Translation: CASSLGTGPGELFF. The full variable domain, rest sourced from reference TRBV13 and TRBJ2-2, is AAGVIQSPRHLIKEKRETATLKCYPIPRHDTVYWYQQGPGQDPQFLISFYEKMQSDKGSIPDRFSAQQFSDYHSELNMSSLELGDSALYFCASSLGTGPGELFFGEGSRLTVL.

This chain uses TRBV5-1 with TRBJ2-1; 9 positions agree with TRBD2. Germline V gives CDR1 SGHRS, CDR2 YFSETQ. The V segment lost 0 bases and the J segment 9 bases; nucleotides outside the gene matches: 4. This CDR3 region has 14 residues. CDR3 nucleotides: TGCGCCAGCAGCTTGGCCAGCGGGAGGTCTGAGCAGTTCTTC. It yields the protein CASSLASGRSEQFF.

The gene calls are TRBV29-1 and TRBJ2-3; TRBD2 aligns across 9 bases. CDR1 is SQVTM and CDR2 is ANQGSEA in the germline V gene. CDR3 length equals 14 residues. V was pared by 7 bases and J by 1 base, with 6 bases of the junction left unmatched. The CDR3 DNA reads as TGCAGCGCTCGGCCTAGCGGGGGCACAGATACGCAGTATTTT. Encoded protein: CSARPSGGTDTQYF.

The rearrangement joins TRBV2 to TRBJ2-7; D ambiguous. The CDR3 extends over 13 amino acids. V gave up 6 bases and J gave up 2 bases, with 11 bases separating them. CDR1 is SNHLY and CDR2 is FYNNEI in the germline V gene. CDR3 loop: CASSETSTYEQYF. DNA of the CDR3: TGTGCCAGCAGCGAGACTTCAACCTACGAGCAGTACTTC.

This clone was seen a few times. The chain has TRBV6-5 and TRBJ1-5; D is uncertain. In germline, CDR1 is MNHEY, CDR2 SVGAGI. Trimming took 6 bases from V and 5 from J, leaving 11 bases between them. The CDR3 is made up of 13 amino acids. CDR3 in DNA: TGTGCCAGCAGCCTCTTTGAGGATCAGCCCCAGCATTTT. This gives the protein CASSLFEDQPQHF.

This chain connects TRBV14 to TRBJ1-2; D unclear. Germline V lookup: CDR1 SGHDN, CDR2 FVKESK. CDR3 length: 14 residues. V lost 0 bases and J lost 7, with 12 bases in between. CDR3 sequence reads: CASSQEGYPGGYTF. Written as DNA, the CDR3 is TGTGCCAGCAGCCAAGAAGGCTATCCGGGTGGCTACACCTTC.

The chain recombines TRBV23-1 with TRBJ1-2, with 9 positions matching TRBD1. Being an ORF, TRBV23-1 has a function that is uncertain. This CDR3 has 13 amino acids. V shed 6 bases and J 5 bases; nucleotides not matched to a gene: 4. The CDR3 coding sequence is TGCGCCAGCAGCCGGGACAGGGTGTATGGCTACACCTTC. The encoded protein is CASSRDRVYGYTF.

This sequence joins TRBV11-3 and TRBJ2-7, with 8 bases identical to TRBD2. V was pared by 7 bases and J by 1 base, with 9 bases of the junction left unmatched. Germline V gives CDR1 SGHNT, CDR2 YENEEA. The CDR3 contains 15 residues. In DNA form, the CDR3 reads TGTGCCAGCACCTTGGGAGCGGGAGTTTCCTACGAGCAGTACTTC. Protein sequence: CASTLGAGVSYEQYF.

The chain combines TRBV19 with TRBJ2-3, with D hard to call. The CDR3 runs to 13 residues. Trimming shortened V by 5 bases and J by 3 bases, and 9 bases separated the two germline ends. The germline CDR1 and CDR2 sequences are LNHDA and SQIVND (reference sequence). This CDR3 is CASSPTGTDTQYF. The CDR3 bases are TGTGCCAGTAGTCCGACTGGGACAGATACGCAGTATTTT.

The rearrangement uses TRBV5-1 and TRBJ1-2, with D tentatively TRBD1 (6 bases). Trimming removed 4 bases from V and 10 bases from J, with 26 bases in between. There are 16 residues in the CDR3. Germline CDR1 and CDR2: SGHRS and YFSETQ. The CDR3 spells CASSPGGGGTQALYTF. Here the CDR3 DNA reads TGCGCCAGCAGCCCGGGCGGGGGCGGGACACAGGCCCTCTACACCTTC.

V is TRBV29-1 and J is TRBJ2-5; D gene uncertain. Germline assignment: CDR1 SQVTM and CDR2 ANQGSEA. V was clipped by 4 bases and J by 2 bases, with 20 bases between them. The length of the CDR3 is 16 residues. The CDR3 protein is CSVVGHQARVQETQYF. In DNA form, the CDR3 reads TGCAGCGTTGTAGGTCACCAGGCAAGAGTACAAGAGACCCAGTACTTC.

The CDR3 loop reads CASSTGSRRINEQFF. The CDR3 DNA reads TGTGCCAGTAGTACAGGGTCTAGAAGGATCAATGAGCAGTTCTTC. The J gene is TRBJ2-1, the V gene TRBV19; D possibly corresponds to TRBD1 (5 bases). The CDR3 has 15 residues. Trimming took off 4 bases at V and 6 bases at J, with 16 bases between the two ends. Germline V gene data show CDR1 as LNHDA and CDR2 as SQIVND (reference sequence). The full variable domain, rest sourced from reference TRBV19 and TRBJ2-1, is DGGITQSPKYLFRKEGQNVTLSCEQNLNHDAMYWYRQDPGQGLRLIYYSQIVNDFQKGDIAEGYSVSREKKESFPLTVTSAQKNPTAFYLCASSTGSRRINEQFFGPGTRLTVL.

The rearrangement uses TRBV7-8 and TRBJ2-1; the D gene is possibly TRBD1 (6 bases). This CDR3 comprises 16 residues. Per germline, CDR1 SGHVS and CDR2 FQNEAQ. V was trimmed by 3 bases and J by 3 bases, leaving 15 bases between them. CDR3 sequence reads: CASSFGPQGNYNEQFF. In DNA, the CDR3 is TGTGCCAGCAGCTTTGGTCCTCAGGGGAACTACAATGAGCAGTTCTTC. The full variable domain, its missing parts supplied by reference TRBV7-8 and TRBJ2-1, is GAGVSQSPRYKVAKRGQDVALRCDPISGHVSLFWYQQALGQGPEFLTYFQNEAQLDKSGLPSDRFFAERPEGSVSTLKIQRTQQEDSAVYLCASSFGPQGNYNEQFFGPGTRLTVL.

This clone was detected once. This chain's CDR3 is CASSVASVSSTDTQYF. The CDR3 DNA reads TGTGCCAGCAGCGTAGCTAGCGTGTCTAGCACAGATACGCAGTATTTT. This chain links TRBV9 with TRBJ2-3, with a weak D call TRBD2 (6 bases). V lost 0 bases to trimming and J lost 0 bases, with 11 bases between them. The CDR3 totals 16 residues. Germline V gene lookup returns CDR1 SGDLS and CDR2 YYNGEE. The whole variable domain, remainder taken from reference TRBV9 and TRBJ2-3, is DSGVTQTPKHLITATGQRVTLRCSPRSGDLSVYWYQQSLDQGLQFLIQYYNGEERAKGNILERFSAQQFPDLHSELNLSSLELGDSALYFCASSVASVSSTDTQYFGPGTRLTVL.

This clone was observed a single time. The V call is TRBV7-2, the J call TRBJ1-2, with a tentative D call TRBD1 (5 bases). V lost 4 bases and J lost 5, with 17 bases in between. CDR1 is SGHTA, CDR2 FQGNSA, per germline. The CDR3 extends over 15 amino acids. The CDR3 DNA reads as TGTGCCAGCAGCTCCCGGCGGGGGGTAGAATATGGCTACACCTTC. It specifies CASSSRRGVEYGYTF.

The genes are TRBV19 and TRBJ2-3; maybe TRBD2 (6 bases). Germline V lookup: CDR1 LNHDA, CDR2 SQIVND (reference sequence). V lost 10 bases and J lost 4, with 12 bases in between. The CDR3 totals 12 residues. Here the CDR3 DNA reads TGTGCCACCCGGGAGTCGGCAGATACGCAGTATTTT. It encodes CATRESADTQYF.

CDR3 DNA sequence: TGTGCCAGCAGCTTATTAGCGGGGGGGTACAATGAGCAGTTCTTC. Translation: CASSLLAGGYNEQFF. The chain employs TRBV7-9 and TRBJ2-1; 11 nucleotides match TRBD2. The length of the CDR3 is 15 residues. Trimming at V came to 2 bases and at J to 4 bases, leaving 1 base not matched to a gene. In germline, CDR1 is SEHNR, CDR2 FQNEAQ (reference sequence).

The chain recombines TRBV11-3 with TRBJ2-3; 11 bases agree with TRBD2. The germline V gene encodes CDR1 SGHNT and CDR2 YENEEA. J gave up 6 bases and V 4 bases, and 6 bases lay outside the gene matches. The CDR3 spans 15 residues. CDR3 coding DNA: TGTGCCAGCAGCTGGACAGTAGCGGGAGGGGATACGCAGTATTTT. Its protein product is CASSWTVAGGDTQYF.

In its sample, this clone was seen a few times. This sequence joins TRBV29-1 and TRBJ1-1; D gene ambiguous. The ends were cut back, 3 bases at V and 3 bases at J, with 8 bases in the middle. Germline V CDR1 and CDR2: SQVTM, ANQGSEA. There are 12 residues in the CDR3. DNA for the CDR3: TGCAGCGTTGATATTTTGGACACTGAAGCTTTCTTT. Its protein product is CSVDILDTEAFF. The whole variable domain, remainder taken from reference TRBV29-1 and TRBJ1-1, is SAVISQKPSRDICQRGTSLTIQCQVDSQVTMMFWYRQQPGQSLTLIATANQGSEATYESGFVIDKFPISRPNLTFSTLTVSNMSPEDSSIYLCSVDILDTEAFFGQGTRLTVV.

The V gene is TRBV6-1, the J gene TRBJ2-7, with D perhaps matching TRBD2 (7 bases). Trimming left V 4 bases short and J 3 bases short, with 16 bases between. CDR1 is MNHNS, CDR2 SASEGT, per germline. The CDR3 totals 15 residues. The CDR3 reads CASSVGWRGGYEQYF. CDR3 nucleotide sequence: TGTGCCAGCAGTGTAGGGTGGAGGGGGGGCTACGAGCAGTACTTC.

The chain employs TRBV2 and TRBJ1-6, with 7 bases identical to TRBD1. The CDR3 extends over 16 amino acids. The ends lost 6 bases at V and 2 bases at J; junction bases unmatched: 7. The germline gives CDR1 SNHLY, CDR2 FYNNEI. The CDR3 loop reads CASRYDRAPYNSPLHF. CDR3 bases: TGTGCCAGCAGATACGACAGGGCTCCCTATAATTCACCCCTCCACTTT.

The J gene is TRBJ1-1, the V gene TRBV18, with TRBD1 as a possible D gene (6 bases). Germline CDR1 is KGHSH and CDR2 is LQKENI. The ends were cut back, 4 bases at V and 1 base at J, with 16 bases in the middle. The CDR3 loop spans 16 amino acids. The CDR3 DNA reads TGTGCCAGCTCACTCTCAACAGGGAGGGGGAACACTGAAGCTTTCTTT. This gives the protein CASSLSTGRGNTEAFF.

The J gene is TRBJ2-7, the V gene TRBV13; 7 nucleotides agree with TRBD1. This CDR3 is built from 15 residues. Per germline, CDR1 PRHDT and CDR2 FYEKMQ (reference sequence). The V and J ends lost 5 bases and 3 bases, in that order; junction bases with no gene match: 10. CDR3 nucleotide sequence: TGTGCCAGCAGCGCAACAGGGGATCTAATCTACGAGCAGTACTTC. The encoded protein is CASSATGDLIYEQYF.

V gene TRBV29-1 combines with J gene TRBJ2-5; the D is unclear. Germline V CDR1 and CDR2: SQVTM, ANQGSEA. The CDR3 extends over 13 amino acids. Trimming took 6 bases from V and 0 from J, leaving 11 bases between them. In DNA, the CDR3 is TGCAGCGTCGGCCGGCTAAACCAAGAGACCCAGTACTTC. The encoded protein is CSVGRLNQETQYF.

This clone has a single count. V is TRBV6-5 and J is TRBJ2-7, with TRBD1 identical over 7 bases. This CDR3 contains 15 residues. Germline trimming cut 5 bases from V and 0 bases from J; bases unmatched to any gene: 7. Germline assignment: CDR1 MNHEY and CDR2 SVGAGI. The CDR3 DNA follows: TGTGCCAGCAGTCGCATACAGGGGAGCTCCTACGAGCAGTACTTC. It codes for CASSRIQGSSYEQYF.